This TCR beta chain was identified in a study of T cells in Graves' hyperthyroidism and ophthalmopathy. The ends were cut back, 4 bases at V and 7 bases at J, with 11 bases in the middle. This CDR3 is 13 amino acids long. CDR1 is MDHEN and CDR2 is SYDVKM in the germline V gene. This clonotype was observed a few times. No antigen is known for it. This may arise from a read error, as a much more abundant clone is one base away. General study points: With a median lead of about six months before onset, the model predicted ophthalmopathy.

Amplified TCR beta CDR3 regions came from RNA transcripts. A set of HTBI primers served as the primers for a first-round RT-PCR of the TCR CDR3. MiXCR, run by TCRdb on the multiplex PCR reads, gives a single entry per CDR3 protein. Of hundreds of thousands of distinct CDR3 sequences detected, about 14% appear once; the ten largest clones hold roughly 10%. The chain is built from TRBV28 and TRBJ2-1; D unclear. What was sequenced was blood. This clonotype was sampled from a woman between 18 and 30 years old with Graves' hyperthyroidism. The CDR3 region is CASSSTSQNEQFF. CDR3 DNA: TGTGCCAGCAGTTCAACTTCACAGAATGAGCAGTTCTTC.